These 19 T cell receptor beta chains came from one sample sequenced in a study of beta chain features in type 1 diabetes (dated by TCRdb to 2017 to 2018). Study-wide findings and limitations: Type 1 diabetes patients showed a moderate but significant shortening of TCRB CDR3 length in all four CD4+ subsets.

The library came from the immunoSEQ multiplex PCR assay. The High Capacity cDNA Reverse Transcription Kit was used to reverse transcribe all of the isolated RNA, meaning that expressed TCRB transcripts were what got sequenced. TCRdb obtained this table from immuneACCESS and retained in-frame rearrangements with V and J assigned. These tables miss some clones; where compared with another copy, unresolved V genes account for less than half of the shortfall, and the remainder is unexplained. Recorded for this sample are 250,000 or so clones; over 11% of them occurred a single time. Clones ranked in the top ten supply about 0.02% of the sample. The antigens for these receptors are not known. The material sequenced was naive CD4+ T cells from blood. According to the study, the label for this sample's cell subset or site signals: true naive CD4+ T cells. The receptors were sampled from a man under 40 with type 1 diabetes.

This clone was found a few times. V is TRBV19 and J is TRBJ2-1, with 12 bases fitting TRBD2. This CDR3 has 15 amino acids. J lost 5 bases, V lost 7 bases, and 6 bases had no gene match. Germline loops: CDR1 LNHDA, CDR2 SQIVND (reference sequence). CDR3 amino acids: CASTPTSGGDNEQFF. In DNA form, the CDR3 reads TGTGCCAGTACCCCGACTAGCGGGGGAGACAATGAGCAGTTCTTC. Supplemented by reference TRBV19 and TRBJ2-1, the full variable domain reads DGGITQSPKYLFRKEGQNVTLSCEQNLNHDAMYWYRQDPGQGLRLIYYSQIVNDFQKGDIAEGYSVSREKKESFPLTVTSAQKNPTAFYLCASTPTSGGDNEQFFGPGTRLTVL.

This clone was detected ten times or more. The chain combines TRBV30 with TRBJ2-5; D call uncertain. Germline V gene data show CDR1 as GTSNPN and CDR2 as SVGIG (reference sequence). The CDR3 length is 14 residues. Trimming took off 2 bases at V and 5 bases at J, with 15 bases between the two ends. This CDR3 reads CAWSFPLPSETQYF. CDR3 coding DNA: TGTGCCTGGAGTTTCCCTCTGCCCAGTGAGACCCAGTACTTC.

This rearrangement joins TRBV29-1 to TRBJ1-1, with D possibly matching TRBD1 (6 bases). Trimming left V 6 bases short and J 3 bases short, with 11 bases between. The CDR3 runs to 12 residues. Germline V gives CDR1 SQVTM, CDR2 ANQGSEA. CDR3 residues: CSVQQGDTEAFF. The CDR3 bases are TGCAGCGTCCAACAGGGAGACACTGAAGCTTTCTTT.

The J gene is TRBJ2-5, the V gene TRBV27, with 7 bases fitting TRBD2. The CDR3 has 14 residues. V shed 6 bases, J shed 0 bases, and the junction held 4 bases outside the gene matches. Germline loops: CDR1 MNHEY, CDR2 SMNVEV (reference sequence). The CDR3 DNA follows: TGTGCCAGCAGCATCGGGGGGTACCAAGAGACCCAGTACTTC. Translation: CASSIGGYQETQYF.

This clone turned up a few times. CDR3 in amino acids: CASSLGLSRNQPQHF. DNA of the CDR3: TGTGCCAGTAGTTTGGGACTCAGCAGAAATCAGCCCCAGCATTTT. This rearrangement joins TRBV19 to TRBJ1-5, with D possibly being TRBD1 (5 bases). Germline CDR1 is LNHDA and CDR2 is SQIVND (reference sequence). The CDR3 length is 15 residues. V was clipped by 5 bases and J by 4 bases, with 15 bases between them.

This chain links TRBV5-1 with TRBJ2-2; D is perhaps TRBD2 (5 bases). CDR3 length: 15 amino acids. V was clipped by 1 base and J by 7 bases, with 14 bases between them. CDR1 and CDR2 (germline): SGHRS, YFSETQ. The CDR3 DNA follows: TGCGCCAGCAGCTTGACTAGTAGAATCAGCGGGGAGCTGTTTTTT. Its protein is CASSLTSRISGELFF.

This clone showed up just a few times. V usage is TRBV9 and J usage is TRBJ1-5; D may be TRBD1 (5 bases). The ends were cut back, 3 bases at V and 4 bases at J, with 14 bases in the middle. Per germline, CDR1 SGDLS and CDR2 YYNGEE. CDR3 length equals 15 residues. Here the CDR3 reads CASSAHAGQNQPQHF. DNA of the CDR3: TGTGCCAGCAGCGCCCACGCGGGGCAAAATCAGCCCCAGCATTTT.

In this sample, this clone turned up a few times. The chain has TRBV9 and TRBJ2-7, with 7 bases fitting TRBD2. The length of the CDR3 is 15 residues. Germline lookup yields CDR1 SGDLS and CDR2 YYNGEE. V was pared by 4 bases and J by 0 bases, with 7 bases of the junction left unmatched. CDR3 nucleotide sequence: TGTGCCAGCAGCTCTGGGCTAGCGGACTCCTACGAGCAGTACTTC. Its translation is CASSSGLADSYEQYF.

This clone occurred a few times. The rearrangement joins TRBV19 to TRBJ1-5, with D possibly matching TRBD1 (6 bases). The CDR3 spans 14 residues. Germline V gives CDR1 LNHDA, CDR2 SQIVND (reference sequence). The V and J ends lost 3 bases and 11 bases respectively, with 17 bases between them. CDR3 DNA sequence: TGTGCCAGTAGTATCACGGCAGGGAGGGGGTCCCAGCATTTT. Protein product: CASSITAGRGSQHF.

This clone was found a few times. V usage is TRBV28 and J usage is TRBJ2-7, with 7 nucleotides matching TRBD1. Germline loops: CDR1 MDHEN, CDR2 SYDVKM. V gave up 3 bases and J gave up 1 base; unmatched junction bases: 3. This CDR3 is built from 14 residues. CDR3 amino acids: CASSFSGQSYEQYF. CDR3 sequence (DNA): TGTGCCAGCAGTTTTTCGGGACAGTCCTACGAGCAGTACTTC.

The chain employs TRBV5-4 and TRBJ2-1; maybe TRBD2 (5 bases). CDR3 size: 13 residues. The V end lost 6 bases, the J end lost 0 bases, and 7 bases lay between the germline ends. Germline lookup yields CDR1 SGHNT and CDR2 YYREEE (reference sequence). The CDR3 sequence: CASKGSSYNEQFF. In DNA, the CDR3 is TGTGCCAGCAAAGGGAGCTCCTACAATGAGCAGTTCTTC.

The chain recombines TRBV9 with TRBJ2-5, with D perhaps matching TRBD2 (6 bases). The length of the CDR3 is 13 residues. Between the trimmed V and J ends, which lost 2 bases and 5 bases, there was a span of 10 bases. Germline loops: CDR1 SGDLS, CDR2 YYNGEE. This CDR3 reads CASSVASDETQYF. The CDR3 DNA sequence: TGTGCCAGCAGCGTCGCTAGCGACGAGACCCAGTACTTC.

This clone was observed a few times. The CDR3 here is CASSANPGTGSSYEQYF. The CDR3 nucleotides are TGTGCCAGCAGCGCCAATCCGGGGACAGGCAGCTCCTACGAGCAGTACTTC. The chain is built from TRBV9 and TRBJ2-7; 8 nucleotides match TRBD1. With V trimmed by 3 bases and J by 0 bases, 11 bases remained unmatched. CDR1 and CDR2 from the germline V gene are SGDLS and YYNGEE. This CDR3 comprises 17 residues.

Only a few counts were recorded for this clone. The rearrangement joins TRBV19 to TRBJ1-5; no clear D gene. Between the trimmed V and J ends, which lost 5 bases and 6 bases, there was a span of 14 bases. The CDR3 spans 14 residues. Germline CDR1 reads LNHDA; CDR2 reads SQIVND (reference sequence). The CDR3 protein is CASSFRTQVQPQHF. The CDR3 coding sequence is TGTGCCAGTAGTTTCCGAACGCAGGTTCAGCCCCAGCATTTT.

This clone was seen a handful of times. This sequence joins TRBV5-1 and TRBJ2-3, with TRBD1 identical over 7 bases. The V and J ends lost 0 bases and 2 bases, in that order; junction bases with no gene match: 6. CDR3 length equals 16 residues. Germline lookup yields CDR1 SGHRS and CDR2 YFSETQ. CDR3 residues: CASSLGDRAVTDTQYF. The CDR3 region has the DNA TGCGCCAGCAGCTTGGGGGACAGAGCTGTCACAGATACGCAGTATTTT.

This clone was picked up a small number of times. The chain recombines TRBV18 with TRBJ1-5; 9 bases map to TRBD1. Unmatched junction bases numbered 7, after V lost 3 bases and J lost 7 bases. The CDR3 sequence is 15 residues long. Looked up from germline, CDR1 is KGHSH and CDR2 is LQKENI. CDR3 nucleotide sequence: TGTGCCAGCTCACCGGGGACAGGGCTTTGGCAGCCCCAGCATTTT. It codes for CASSPGTGLWQPQHF.

The table lists this clone with a few counts. The genes are TRBV6-1 and TRBJ2-5; D not certain. Between the trimmed V and J ends, which lost 3 bases and 1 base, there was a span of 3 bases. CDR1 is MNHNS, CDR2 SASEGT, per germline. The CDR3 is 12 amino acids. CDR3 DNA sequence: TGTGCCAGCAGTGACATCCAAGAGACCCAGTACTTC. Translation: CASSDIQETQYF.

The chain couples TRBV10-3 to TRBJ1-2; tentatively, D is TRBD1 (6 bases). Germline assignment: CDR1 ENHRY and CDR2 SYGVKD. Between the trimmed V and J ends, which lost 4 bases and 8 bases, there was a span of 14 bases. CDR3 length equals 13 residues. The chain's CDR3 is CAISGTGLRGYTF. DNA for the CDR3: TGTGCCATCAGTGGAACAGGGTTACGGGGCTACACCTTC.

This clone appeared a few times. This CDR3 is CAAGRGGPDTQYF. Written as DNA, the CDR3 is TGTGCCGCAGGCAGGGGAGGGCCAGATACGCAGTATTTT. This chain links TRBV6-5 with TRBJ2-3; a weak D match, TRBD2 (7 bases). V gave up 11 bases and J gave up 4 bases, with 16 bases separating them. The germline CDR1 and CDR2 sequences are MNHEY and SVGAGI. The length of the CDR3 is 13 residues.